One sample yielded the 16 T cell receptor beta chains listed below, sequenced in a study of T cell responses to AZD1222 COVID-19 vaccine. The method was immunoSEQ multiplex PCR; TCRdb's version includes in-frame clones alone and lacks a portion of them. The data hold about 100,000 clones, with approximately 87% observed a single time. The sample consisted of peripheral blood, taken on day 0 of AZD1222 vaccination. The source of these receptors is an adult in good health.

This clone showed up just once. This chain uses TRBV7-9 with TRBJ1-2; D remains ambiguous. CDR1 is SEHNR, CDR2 FQNEAQ, per germline (reference sequence). This CDR3 is 12 amino acids long. Trimming cost V 5 bases and J 8 bases, with 12 bases left between them. The CDR3 DNA reads TGTGCCAGCAGCCCGCGGGCCGGCGGCTACACCTTC. Translated, it gives CASSPRAGGYTF.

This chain joins TRBV9 and TRBJ1-3; D is possibly TRBD1 (5 bases). Trimming removed 4 bases from V and 0 bases from J, with 14 bases in between. Per the germline V gene, CDR1 is SGDLS and CDR2 is YYNGEE. CDR3 length: 16 residues. DNA of the CDR3: TGTGCCAGCAGCCTTTCAGGTGGGACCTCTGGAAACACCATATATTTT. It yields the protein CASSLSGGTSGNTIYF.

The chain links TRBV4-2 to TRBJ1-2; tentative D call: TRBD1 (6 bases). Germline V lookup: CDR1 LGHNA, CDR2 YNFKEQ. This CDR3 contains 15 residues. V was cut by 2 bases and J by 4 bases, with 14 bases left in between. The CDR3 DNA reads TGTGCCAGCAGCCAAAACAGGGCTTCCGGCTATGGCTACACCTTC. Amino acids: CASSQNRASGYGYTF.

This chain links TRBV6-5 with TRBJ1-1; D possibly corresponds to TRBD1 (5 bases). The CDR3 runs 15 residues. Germline V CDR1 and CDR2: MNHEY, SVGAGI. V gave up 7 bases and J gave up 5 bases, with 20 bases separating them. The CDR3 region is CASTGAGTFGTEAFF. In DNA, the CDR3 is TGTGCCAGCACTGGGGCAGGGACCTTTGGGACTGAAGCTTTCTTT.

The chain links TRBV5-1 to TRBJ2-1; D unresolved. Germline V lookup: CDR1 SGHRS, CDR2 YFSETQ. The CDR3 contains 11 residues. Trimming left V 2 bases short and J 6 bases short, with 3 bases between. In nucleotides, the CDR3 is TGCGCCAGCAGCTTAAGCAATGAGCAGTTCTTC. It yields the protein CASSLSNEQFF.

The V call is TRBV7-3, the J call TRBJ2-7, with 8 bases fitting TRBD1. Germline V CDR1 and CDR2: SGHTA, FQGTGA. Trimming took 5 bases from V and 4 from J; bases not matched to a gene: 10. The CDR3 is 15 residues long. The CDR3 DNA reads as TGTGCCAGCAGCCGGACAGGGACTTCTACATACGAGCAGTACTTC. Encoded protein: CASSRTGTSTYEQYF.

The rearrangement links TRBV11-2 to TRBJ1-3; D is unresolved. Looked up from germline, CDR1 is SGHAT and CDR2 is FQNNGV. CDR3 length: 16 amino acids. Trimming cost V 1 base and J 0 bases, with 10 bases left between them. Here the CDR3 DNA reads TGTGCCAGCAGCTTAGTAAGGCTTAGCTCTGGAAACACCATATATTTT. Its translation is CASSLVRLSSGNTIYF.

The rearrangement links TRBV6-6 to TRBJ1-5; the D gene is possibly TRBD1 (6 bases). The CDR3 has 15 residues. V lost 2 bases and J 6 bases, leaving 14 bases between the germline ends. Germline V CDR1 and CDR2: MNHNY, SVGAGI (reference sequence). Here the CDR3 DNA reads TGTGCCAGCAGTTACCAGGACAGCGACGGTCAGCCCCAGCATTTT. Protein: CASSYQDSDGQPQHF.

This clone was counted a few times. V usage is TRBV9 and J usage is TRBJ1-1; the D gene is possibly TRBD1 (5 bases). There are 12 residues in the CDR3. Trimming stripped 3 bases from V and 4 bases from J, with 7 bases between. CDR1 and CDR2 from the germline V gene are SGDLS and YYNGEE. CDR3 amino acids: CASSAGATEAFF. CDR3 in DNA: TGTGCCAGCAGCGCCGGGGCCACTGAAGCTTTCTTT.

This chain connects TRBV5-1 to TRBJ2-7; 9 bases map to TRBD1. V was pared by 0 bases and J by 3 bases, with 4 bases of the junction left unmatched. Germline V lookup: CDR1 SGHRS, CDR2 YFSETQ. CDR3 length: 15 amino acids. The CDR3 coding sequence is TGCGCCAGCAGCTTGGGGACAGGGGATATCTACGAGCAGTACTTC. The encoded protein is CASSLGTGDIYEQYF.

This chain connects TRBV10-3 to TRBJ1-5, with TRBD1 matching 9 bases. The ends lost 4 bases at V and 7 bases at J; junction bases unmatched: 2. This CDR3 contains 13 residues. Looked up from germline, CDR1 is ENHRY and CDR2 is SYGVKD. CDR3 amino acids: CAISGDREQPQHF. CDR3 nucleotides: TGTGCCATCAGTGGGGACAGGGAACAGCCCCAGCATTTT.

J is TRBJ2-5 and V is TRBV24-1; 7 bases agree with TRBD1. This CDR3 region has 15 residues. The ends lost 1 base at V and 5 bases at J; junction bases unmatched: 6. From germline, CDR1 is KGHDR and CDR2 SFDVKD. CDR3 sequence reads: CATSDLETGKETQYF. The CDR3 nucleotides are TGTGCCACCAGTGATTTAGAGACAGGGAAGGAGACCCAGTACTTC.

The gene calls are TRBV18 and TRBJ1-1; D uncertain. The CDR3 is 13 residues long. V was pared by 5 bases and J by 4 bases, with 11 bases between. Germline V CDR1 and CDR2: KGHSH, LQKENI. The CDR3 loop reads CASSSQPGTEAFF. The CDR3 coding sequence is TGTGCCAGCTCATCCCAACCGGGCACTGAAGCTTTCTTT.

This clone has a single count. The V call is TRBV30, the J call TRBJ1-2; D gene ambiguous. Trimming took off 0 bases at V and 4 bases at J, with 6 bases between the two ends. The germline V gene encodes CDR1 GTSNPN and CDR2 SVGIG (reference sequence). CDR3 length: 12 residues. The CDR3 DNA sequence: TGTGCCTGGAGTGTGGGTGTCTATGGCTACACCTTC. Amino acid sequence: CAWSVGVYGYTF.

V usage is TRBV10-3 and J usage is TRBJ2-7, with D unclear. Per the germline V gene, CDR1 is ENHRY and CDR2 is SYGVKD. The CDR3 has 14 amino acids. The V and J ends lost 10 bases and 3 bases respectively, with 19 bases between them. Here the CDR3 DNA reads TGTGCCAGCCGTCCGCAGAATTCACTCTACGAGCAGTACTTC. Translating it yields CASRPQNSLYEQYF.

This clone was detected once. This chain joins TRBV4-2 and TRBJ1-2, with 7 bases aligning to TRBD1. Germline trimming cut 7 bases from V and 7 bases from J; bases unmatched to any gene: 6. The V gene's germline CDR1 is LGHNA and CDR2 YNFKEQ. The CDR3 loop spans 12 amino acids. As DNA, the CDR3 is TGTGCCAGCACAGGGGGAATTGGTGGCTACACCTTC. Amino acid sequence: CASTGGIGGYTF.